A single sample gave rise to the 31 T cell receptor beta chains below, sequenced in a study of T cell repertoires in cytomegalovirus infection. No antigen has been identified for these receptors. A single record per CDR3 protein comes from TCRdb applying MiXCR to the reads. The sample holds some 110,000 distinct CDR3 sequences; 32% are singletons and the top ten take under 65%. This specimen was CD8+ T cells from cultured PBMCs, taken from culture after CMV antigen stimulation. The receptors originated from a human donor in good health (CMV status not recorded). Some clones in this sample may be carry-over from other donors' samples.

This clonotype was recorded a few times. The chain recombines TRBV11-2 with TRBJ2-4; TRBD1 aligns across 7 bases. Germline-derived CDR1 and CDR2 are SGHAT and FQNNGV. After removal of 6 bases from V and 7 bases from J, the junction contained 9 bases not matched to a gene. This CDR3 is built from 14 residues. The CDR3 DNA reads as TGTGCCAGCAGAAACAGGGGCGGCGGGAACATTCAGTACTTC. Protein product: CASRNRGGGNIQYF.

There are many counts of this clonotype. The chain joins TRBV7-2 to TRBJ1-3; 8 bases are shared with TRBD1. J gave up 5 bases and V 3 bases, and 3 bases lay outside the gene matches. Looked up from germline, CDR1 is SGHTA and CDR2 is FQGNSA. The CDR3 length is 14 residues. The CDR3 DNA reads TGTGCCAGCAGCTTGGGACAGGCTCGAAACACCATATATTTT. This codes for CASSLGQARNTIYF.

This clonotype was picked up many times. CDR3 region: CSVERLAGNYEQYF. The CDR3 region has the DNA TGCAGCGTTGAAAGACTAGCGGGGAACTACGAGCAGTACTTC. The V call is TRBV29-1, the J call TRBJ2-7; 11 bases are a match to TRBD2. The CDR3 extends over 14 amino acids. Germline V gene lookup returns CDR1 SQVTM and CDR2 ANQGSEA. J gave up 3 bases and V 2 bases, and 3 bases lay outside the gene matches.

This chain uses TRBV19 with TRBJ2-7; D gene unclear. V lost 5 bases and J lost 0, with 14 bases in between. The length of the CDR3 is 15 residues. The germline gives CDR1 LNHDA, CDR2 SQIVND (reference sequence). CDR3 sequence: CASSFDSSGSYEQYF. Written as DNA, the CDR3 is TGTGCCAGTAGTTTCGACTCCTCGGGCTCCTACGAGCAGTACTTC.

This rearrangement joins TRBV6-1 to TRBJ1-3; D is ambiguous. CDR3 length: 11 residues. Germline CDR1 and CDR2: MNHNS and SASEGT. V shed 4 bases and J shed 4 bases, with 2 bases lying between them. CDR3 nucleotides: TGTGCCAGCAGTGGCGGAAACACCATATATTTT. Its protein product is CASSGGNTIYF.

The rearrangement links TRBV5-1 to TRBJ2-1, with 8 bases aligning to TRBD2. CDR3 length: 15 residues. CDR1 SGHRS and CDR2 YFSETQ come from the germline V gene. J lost 9 bases, V lost 1 base, and 9 bases had no gene match. The CDR3 region is CASSLNGGDLSEQFF. Here the CDR3 DNA reads TGCGCCAGCAGCTTGAACGGGGGGGATCTGAGTGAGCAGTTCTTC.

This clonotype has just a few counts. The chain joins TRBV5-4 to TRBJ2-2; D possibly corresponds to TRBD1 (5 bases). From germline, CDR1 is SGHNT and CDR2 YYREEE (reference sequence). V was clipped by 1 base and J by 6 bases, with 16 bases between them. The CDR3 length is 16 residues. The CDR3 reads CASSLMTRRVSGELFF. The CDR3 DNA reads TGTGCCAGCAGCTTGATGACTCGCAGGGTGTCCGGGGAGCTGTTTTTT.

In this sample, this clonotype turned up many times. The chain carries TRBV7-9 and TRBJ1-1; D call uncertain. The germline V gene has CDR1 SEHNR and CDR2 FQNEAQ (reference sequence). The CDR3 length is 15 residues. Trimming cost V 4 bases and J 4 bases, with 16 bases left between them. The CDR3 is CASSSEGGISTEAFF. CDR3 nucleotide sequence: TGTGCCAGCAGCTCGGAGGGAGGGATTAGCACTGAAGCTTTCTTT.

The table lists this clonotype with a few counts. The V and J genes are TRBV7-6 and TRBJ2-2; no definite D call. Per germline, CDR1 SGHVS and CDR2 FNYEAQ. Trimming left V 3 bases short and J 4 bases short, with 9 bases between. The CDR3 runs 14 residues. CDR3 protein: CASSLVVGTGELFF. The CDR3 DNA sequence: TGTGCCAGCAGCTTGGTAGTAGGCACCGGGGAGCTGTTTTTT.

This chain connects TRBV27 to TRBJ1-5; D ambiguous. CDR1 is MNHEY and CDR2 is SMNVEV in the germline V gene (reference sequence). V was trimmed by 3 bases and J by 4 bases, leaving 10 bases between them. The CDR3 loop spans 14 amino acids. The CDR3 DNA follows: TGTGCCAGCAGTTTGGCGGAATCAAATCAGCCCCAGCATTTT. Translated: CASSLAESNQPQHF.

CDR3 amino acids: CASRTGHQNTEAFF. The CDR3 DNA is TGTGCCAGCAGGACGGGACACCAGAACACTGAAGCTTTCTTT. The chain uses TRBV2 and TRBJ1-1; D may be TRBD1 (6 bases). There are 14 residues in the CDR3. Germline values: CDR1 SNHLY, CDR2 FYNNEI. The ends were cut back, 6 bases at V and 1 base at J, with 12 bases in the middle.

V and J are TRBV9 and TRBJ1-2, with D possibly matching TRBD1 (6 bases). This CDR3 has 14 residues. V was pared by 0 bases and J by 7 bases, with 13 bases between. CDR1 is SGDLS and CDR2 is YYNGEE in the germline V gene. The CDR3 reads CASSVGRGGPGYTF. CDR3 in DNA: TGTGCCAGCAGCGTAGGAAGAGGGGGACCTGGCTACACCTTC.

The table lists this clonotype with a few counts. The rearrangement links TRBV29-1 to TRBJ1-1, with D maybe TRBD1 (6 bases). The CDR3 has 15 amino acids. Trimming removed 0 bases from V and 5 bases from J, with 16 bases in between. The germline V gene has CDR1 SQVTM and CDR2 ANQGSEA. The CDR3 DNA sequence: TGCAGCGTTGAAGATCTCGGGGGCGCGGGAACTGAAGCTTTCTTT. It yields the protein CSVEDLGGAGTEAFF.

This clonotype occurred many times. The CDR3 spells CAIKVDTGVPYYGYTF. The CDR3 coding sequence is TGTGCCATCAAGGTAGACACAGGGGTCCCCTACTATGGCTACACCTTC. The genes are TRBV10-3 and TRBJ1-2, with 7 bases matching TRBD1. This CDR3 is 16 amino acids long. The V and J ends lost 7 bases and 3 bases, in that order; junction bases with no gene match: 14. Germline lookup yields CDR1 ENHRY and CDR2 SYGVKD.

This clonotype turned up a few times. The chain combines TRBV27 with TRBJ1-5; D unresolved. CDR3 size: 15 residues. Germline CDR1 is MNHEY and CDR2 is SMNVEV (reference sequence). The V end was cut by 4 bases, the J end by 7 bases, with 17 bases between. The CDR3 sequence is CASSSKTVPEQPQHF. The CDR3 nucleotides read TGTGCCAGCAGTTCGAAGACCGTCCCGGAACAGCCCCAGCATTTT.

This clonotype has a count of ten or more. This chain connects TRBV6-1 to TRBJ1-6, with TRBD1 matching 7 bases. The CDR3 extends over 16 amino acids. From germline, CDR1 is MNHNS and CDR2 SASEGT. V lost 7 bases, J lost 8 bases, and 14 bases stayed unmatched. The CDR3 is CASIGRQGRWDSPLHF. The CDR3 DNA reads as TGTGCCAGCATCGGGAGACAGGGACGGTGGGATTCACCCCTCCACTTT.

This sequence joins TRBV12-3 or TRBV12-4 and TRBJ1-1, with D tentatively TRBD1 (5 bases). V dropped 0 bases and J dropped 3 bases, with 8 bases sitting between them. This CDR3 comprises 14 residues. CDR3 loop: CASSLAGVHTEAFF. The CDR3 DNA reads TGTGCCAGCAGTTTAGCGGGGGTGCACACTGAAGCTTTCTTT.

The J gene is TRBJ2-1, the V gene TRBV4-3; TRBD1 matches at 7 bases. From germline, CDR1 is LGHNA and CDR2 YSLEER. V lost 1 base and J lost 4; bases outside the gene matches: 4. This CDR3 spans 15 amino acids. CDR3 sequence: CASSQGDSVYNEQFF. The CDR3 DNA sequence: TGCGCCAGCAGCCAAGGGGACAGTGTGTACAATGAGCAGTTCTTC.

The chain carries TRBV7-9 and TRBJ1-1; D remains unclear. Per the germline V gene, CDR1 is SEHNR and CDR2 is FQNEAQ (reference sequence). V was clipped by 2 bases and J by 1 base, with 14 bases between them. This CDR3 region has 16 residues. CDR3 DNA sequence: TGTGCCAGCAGCTTAACGGGCCCGGCAGGGAACACTGAAGCTTTCTTT. It translates to CASSLTGPAGNTEAFF.

This clonotype was detected only a few times. V usage is TRBV6-5 and J usage is TRBJ2-1; no firm D call. Germline values: CDR1 MNHEY, CDR2 SVGAGI. V was trimmed by 0 bases and J by 4 bases, leaving 4 bases between them. The CDR3 totals 13 residues. CDR3 DNA: TGTGCCAGCAGTTACTCGGGGTACAATGAGCAGTTCTTC. Translating gives CASSYSGYNEQFF.

This chain links TRBV7-8 with TRBJ2-3; D might be TRBD1 (6 bases). The CDR3 loop spans 16 amino acids. V was shortened by 5 bases and J by 6 bases, with 21 bases between the two germline ends. Germline loops: CDR1 SGHVS, CDR2 FQNEAQ. The CDR3 loop is CASSAPRMGAGDTQYF. In DNA, the CDR3 is TGTGCCAGCAGCGCACCTCGAATGGGGGCCGGGGATACGCAGTATTTT.

V and J are TRBV28 and TRBJ1-5; no reliable D call. V lost 7 bases to trimming and J lost 0 bases, with 7 bases between them. Germline V lookup: CDR1 MDHEN, CDR2 SYDVKM. The CDR3 runs 13 residues. The CDR3: CASTKISNQPQHF. The CDR3 region has the DNA TGTGCCAGCACCAAAATTAGCAATCAGCCCCAGCATTTT.

This clonotype was found a few times. At one end, the junction sequence differs from germline, possibly due to a read error. This chain joins TRBV12-3 or TRBV12-4 and TRBJ1-3; possibly TRBD1 for D (5 bases). CDR3 length: 12 residues. The CDR3 DNA is TGTGCCAGCAGTTTATCAGGGACCGGGATTTACTTT. Amino acids: CASSLSGTGIYF.

This clonotype was recorded many times. The V gene is TRBV11-2, the J gene TRBJ2-7; D is possibly TRBD1 (6 bases). The germline V and J ends were trimmed by 0 bases and 6 bases, with 12 bases remaining between them. CDR3 length equals 14 residues. Germline V gene lookup returns CDR1 SGHAT and CDR2 FQNNGV. CDR3 nucleotide sequence: TGTGCCAGCAGCTTAGAATTCTCAGGGGTCGAGCAGTACTTC. It specifies CASSLEFSGVEQYF.

The chain joins TRBV15 to TRBJ2-7; D perhaps matches TRBD2 (6 bases). The CDR3 contains 14 residues. Germline V gene lookup returns CDR1 LNHNV and CDR2 YYDKDF (reference sequence). V lost 1 base to trimming and J lost 2 bases, with 9 bases between them. The CDR3 DNA reads as TGTGCCACCAGCAGAGGTACGGGGGCCTACGAGCAGTACTTC. Protein: CATSRGTGAYEQYF. The complete variable domain, with remaining parts taken from reference TRBV15 and TRBJ2-7, reads DAMVIQNPRYQVTQFGKPVTLSCSQTLNHNVMYWYQQKSSQAPKLLFHYYDKDFNNEADTPDNFQSRRPNTSFCFLDIRSPGLGDTAMYLCATSRGTGAYEQYFGPGTRLTVT.

The chain joins TRBV5-4 to TRBJ2-3; no clear D. CDR3 length equals 15 residues. The germline V gene encodes CDR1 SGHNT and CDR2 YYREEE (reference sequence). Trimming removed 0 bases at V and 1 base at J, with 9 bases between. CDR3 in DNA: TGTGCCAGCAGCTTGGTCGTTGGGCGCACAGATACGCAGTATTTT. Translated: CASSLVVGRTDTQYF.

CDR3: CASSRVGGARDTEAFF. The CDR3 coding sequence is TGTGCCAGCAGCAGAGTCGGGGGGGCGCGGGACACTGAAGCTTTCTTT. The V and J genes are TRBV12-3 or TRBV12-4 and TRBJ1-1; D is possibly TRBD1 (6 bases). With 6 bases removed from V and 3 bases from J, the gap between germline ends came to 20 bases. The CDR3 is 16 amino acids.

This clonotype appeared a few times. The V gene is TRBV7-9, the J gene TRBJ2-7; D tentatively reads TRBD1 or TRBD2 (5 bases each). This CDR3 spans 15 amino acids. Deletions cut 4 bases from V and 1 base from J, with 14 bases between. In germline, CDR1 is SEHNR, CDR2 FQNEAQ (reference sequence). The DNA for the CDR3 is TGTGCCAGCAGCTCATTCGGGGCCGCATCCTACGAGCAGTACTTC. It yields the protein CASSSFGAASYEQYF.

The table lists this clonotype with many counts. The chain recombines TRBV7-6 with TRBJ2-1; 9 positions match TRBD2. J gave up 0 bases and V 2 bases, and 8 bases lay outside the gene matches. Per the germline V gene, CDR1 is SGHVS and CDR2 is FNYEAQ. The CDR3 is made up of 18 amino acids. CDR3 nucleotides: TGTGCCAGCAGCTTACATCCTAGCGGGGCCCGCTCCTACAATGAGCAGTTCTTC. Translating it yields CASSLHPSGARSYNEQFF.

The chain carries TRBV27 and TRBJ2-2, with a possible D match to TRBD2 (5 bases). The V end lost 4 bases, the J end lost 7 bases, and 22 bases lay between the germline ends. Germline CDR1 reads MNHEY; CDR2 reads SMNVEV (reference sequence). CDR3 length: 17 residues. The CDR3 loop reads CASSSPFEGIGNGELFF. The CDR3 nucleotides are TGTGCCAGCAGTTCCCCTTTTGAAGGGATCGGGAACGGGGAGCTGTTTTTT.

A few counts support this clonotype. This rearrangement joins TRBV14 to TRBJ2-1; 8 nucleotides agree with TRBD2. Germline V gene sequence: CDR1 SGHDN, CDR2 FVKESK. The CDR3 covers 15 residues. Trimming took 4 bases from V and 5 from J; bases not matched to a gene: 7. The CDR3 loop reads CASSPRGGPNNEQFF. The CDR3 DNA reads TGTGCCAGCAGCCCACGGGGGGGCCCGAACAATGAGCAGTTCTTC.